This passage covers 10 T cell receptor beta chains from one sample sequenced in a study of T cells in localized non-small cell lung cancer. TCRdb keeps only in-frame clones here, not all; method: immunoSEQ multiplex PCR. The sample holds around 67,000 clones, roughly nine tenths seen once. Material: peripheral blood, obtained before any cancer treatment. The source of these receptors is a woman aged 40-69 years with stage I lung adenocarcinoma.

The chain links TRBV6-5 to TRBJ1-3, with D tentatively TRBD1 (6 bases). With 4 bases removed from V and 0 bases from J, the gap between germline ends came to 10 bases. CDR1 is MNHEY and CDR2 is SVGAGI in the germline V gene. The CDR3 runs 15 residues. This CDR3 reads CASSFGQFSGNTIYF. The CDR3 DNA follows: TGTGCCAGCAGTTTCGGACAGTTCTCTGGAAACACCATATATTTT.

The rearrangement joins TRBV10-1 to TRBJ1-2; D is perhaps TRBD1 (5 bases). V dropped 8 bases and J dropped 7 bases, with 17 bases sitting between them. Germline V gives CDR1 WNHNN, CDR2 SYGVQD (reference sequence). The CDR3 length is 13 residues. CDR3 sequence reads: CASFPGPRAGYTF. CDR3 nucleotide sequence: TGCGCCAGCTTTCCGGGACCGCGAGCTGGCTACACCTTC.

V is TRBV5-4 and J is TRBJ1-1; D is ambiguous. V gave up 2 bases and J gave up 1 base, with 6 bases separating them. The CDR3 has 13 amino acids. From germline, CDR1 is SGHNT and CDR2 YYREEE (reference sequence). In DNA, the CDR3 is TGTGCCAGCAGCTTCGGGGAGAACACTGAAGCTTTCTTT. Amino acid sequence: CASSFGENTEAFF.

V and J are TRBV19 and TRBJ2-7; tentatively, D is TRBD2 (6 bases). V lost 5 bases and J 3 bases, leaving 17 bases between the germline ends. In germline, CDR1 is LNHDA, CDR2 SQIVND (reference sequence). The CDR3 runs to 15 residues. CDR3: CASSSGVSLSYEQYF. The CDR3, as DNA: TGTGCCAGTAGTTCGGGAGTCAGTCTAAGCTACGAGCAGTACTTC. The entire variable domain, with the rest obtained from reference TRBV19 and TRBJ2-7, is as follows: DGGITQSPKYLFRKEGQNVTLSCEQNLNHDAMYWYRQDPGQGLRLIYYSQIVNDFQKGDIAEGYSVSREKKESFPLTVTSAQKNPTAFYLCASSSGVSLSYEQYFGPGTRLTVT.

This chain joins TRBV5-1 and TRBJ2-1, with no clear D. CDR3 length: 14 amino acids. The germline gives CDR1 SGHRS, CDR2 YFSETQ. V was cut by 0 bases and J by 3 bases, with 7 bases left in between. DNA for the CDR3: TGCGCCAGCAGCTTGGAAGTGGTCTACAATGAGCAGTTCTTC. Its translation: CASSLEVVYNEQFF. The variable domain in full, with the rest retrieved from reference TRBV5-1 and TRBJ2-1, is KAGVTQTPRYLIKTRGQQVTLSCSPISGHRSVSWYQQTPGQGLQFLFEYFSETQRNKGNFPGRFSGRQFSNSRSEMNVSTLELGDSALYLCASSLEVVYNEQFFGPGTRLTVL.

The V gene is TRBV21-1, the J gene TRBJ1-4. TRBV21-1 is listed as a pseudogene. The CDR3 spans 15 residues. The CDR3 is CASTDSGKINEKLFF. DNA of the CDR3: TGTGCCAGCACCGATTCCGGGAAAATTAATGAAAAACTGTTTTTT.

The chain employs TRBV19 and TRBJ2-3; tentatively, D is TRBD2 (5 bases). Germline V gives CDR1 LNHDA, CDR2 SQIVND (reference sequence). The CDR3 runs 19 residues. V shed 3 bases and J shed 0 bases, with 22 bases lying between them. Written as DNA, the CDR3 is TGTGCCAGTAGTATCCTAAGAAGCGGCGCCGGAACTAGCACAGATACGCAGTATTTT. This encodes CASSILRSGAGTSTDTQYF. Together with reference TRBV19 and TRBJ2-3, the CDR3 gives the full variable domain: DGGITQSPKYLFRKEGQNVTLSCEQNLNHDAMYWYRQDPGQGLRLIYYSQIVNDFQKGDIAEGYSVSREKKESFPLTVTSAQKNPTAFYLCASSILRSGAGTSTDTQYFGPGTRLTVL.

The CDR3 sequence: CASSDVPGRASGANVLTF. The CDR3 DNA reads as TGTGCCAGCAGCGATGTACCCGGGAGGGCCTCGGGGGCCAACGTCCTGACTTTC. The chain joins TRBV14 to TRBJ2-6; 8 bases agree with TRBD2. The CDR3 runs to 18 residues. CDR1 SGHDN and CDR2 FVKESK come from the germline V gene. V dropped 5 bases and J dropped 4; count of bases not matched to a gene: 13.

V usage is TRBV27 and J usage is TRBJ2-7; 9 bases are a match to TRBD2. V lost 5 bases, J lost 1 base, and 12 bases stayed unmatched. The CDR3 extends over 17 amino acids. CDR1 and CDR2 (germline): MNHEY, SMNVEV (reference sequence). The CDR3 nucleotides read TGTGCCAGCAGTGAGAGGATAGCGGGGGAGGGGTCCTACGAGCAGTACTTC. It is translated as CASSERIAGEGSYEQYF.

The rearrangement joins TRBV9 to TRBJ2-2; 10 bases map to TRBD1. The CDR3 runs to 15 residues. In germline, CDR1 is SGDLS, CDR2 YYNGEE. With V trimmed by 2 bases and J by 5 bases, 3 bases remained unmatched. The CDR3 reads CASSVRTGGTGELFF. The DNA of the CDR3 is TGTGCCAGCAGCGTTCGGACAGGGGGAACCGGGGAGCTGTTTTTT.